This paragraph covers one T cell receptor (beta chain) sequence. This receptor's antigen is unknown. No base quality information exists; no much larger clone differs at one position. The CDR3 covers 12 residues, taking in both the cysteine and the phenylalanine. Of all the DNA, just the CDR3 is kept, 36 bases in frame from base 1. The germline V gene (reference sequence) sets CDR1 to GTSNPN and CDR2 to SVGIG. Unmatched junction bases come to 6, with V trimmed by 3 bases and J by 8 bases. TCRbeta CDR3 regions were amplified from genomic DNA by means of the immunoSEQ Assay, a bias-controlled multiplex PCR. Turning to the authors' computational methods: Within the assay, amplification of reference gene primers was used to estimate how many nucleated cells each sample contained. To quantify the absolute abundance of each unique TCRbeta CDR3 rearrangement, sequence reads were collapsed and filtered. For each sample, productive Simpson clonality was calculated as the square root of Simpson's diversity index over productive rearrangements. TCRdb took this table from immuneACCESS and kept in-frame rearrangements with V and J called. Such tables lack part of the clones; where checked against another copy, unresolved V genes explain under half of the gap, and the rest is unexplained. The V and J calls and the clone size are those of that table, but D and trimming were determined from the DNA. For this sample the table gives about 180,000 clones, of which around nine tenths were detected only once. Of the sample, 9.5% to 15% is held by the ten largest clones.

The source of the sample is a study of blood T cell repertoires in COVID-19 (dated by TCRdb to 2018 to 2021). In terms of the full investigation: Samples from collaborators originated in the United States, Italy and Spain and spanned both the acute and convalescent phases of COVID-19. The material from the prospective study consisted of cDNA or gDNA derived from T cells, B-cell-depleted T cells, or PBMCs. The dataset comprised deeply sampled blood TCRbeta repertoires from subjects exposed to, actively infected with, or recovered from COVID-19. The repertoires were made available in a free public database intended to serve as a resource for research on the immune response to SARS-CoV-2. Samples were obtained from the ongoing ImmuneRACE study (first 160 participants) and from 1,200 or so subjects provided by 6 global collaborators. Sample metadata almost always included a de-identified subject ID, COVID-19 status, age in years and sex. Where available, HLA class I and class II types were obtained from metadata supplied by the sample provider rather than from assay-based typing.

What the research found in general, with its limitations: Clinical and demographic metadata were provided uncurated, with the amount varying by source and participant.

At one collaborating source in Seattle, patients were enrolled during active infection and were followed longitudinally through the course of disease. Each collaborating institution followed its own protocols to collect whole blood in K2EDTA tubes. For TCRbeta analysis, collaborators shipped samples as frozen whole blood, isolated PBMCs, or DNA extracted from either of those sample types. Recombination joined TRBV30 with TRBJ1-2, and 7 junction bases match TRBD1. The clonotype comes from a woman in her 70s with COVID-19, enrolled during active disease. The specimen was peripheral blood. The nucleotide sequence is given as TGTGCCTGGAGCCTAACAGGGGTGGGCTACACCTTC. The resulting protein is CAWSLTGVGYTF.